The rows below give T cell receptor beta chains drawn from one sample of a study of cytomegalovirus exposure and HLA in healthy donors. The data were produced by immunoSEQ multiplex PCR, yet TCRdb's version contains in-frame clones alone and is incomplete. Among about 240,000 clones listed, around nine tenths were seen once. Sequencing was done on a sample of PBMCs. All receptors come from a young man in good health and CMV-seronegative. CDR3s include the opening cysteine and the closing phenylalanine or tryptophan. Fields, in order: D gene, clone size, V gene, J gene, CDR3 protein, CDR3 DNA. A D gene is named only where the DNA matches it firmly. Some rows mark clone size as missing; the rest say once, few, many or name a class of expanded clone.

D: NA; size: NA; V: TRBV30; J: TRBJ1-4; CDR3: CAWTPHKGELFF; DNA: TGTGCCTGGACCCCCCACAAGGGAGAACTGTTTTTT
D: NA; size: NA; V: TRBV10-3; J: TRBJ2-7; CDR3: CAISEGGSYEQYF; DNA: TGTGCCATCAGTGAGGGCGGATCCTACGAGCAGTACTTC
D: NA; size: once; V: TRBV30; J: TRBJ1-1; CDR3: CAWSGGGWGTEAFF; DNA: TGTGCCTGGAGTGGAGGGGGTTGGGGTACTGAAGCTTTCTTT
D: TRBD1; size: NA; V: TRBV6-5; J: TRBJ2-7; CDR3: CASSYSTGEQAYEQYF; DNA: TGTGCCAGCAGTTACTCGACAGGGGAGCAGGCTTACGAGCAGTACTTC
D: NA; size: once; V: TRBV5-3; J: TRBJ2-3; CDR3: CATSGVSTDTQYF; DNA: TGTGCCACCTCGGGTGTTAGCACAGATACGCAGTATTTT
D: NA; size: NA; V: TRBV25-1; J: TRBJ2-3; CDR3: CASSEGAPDTQYF; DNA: TGTGCCAGCAGTGAGGGGGCCCCAGATACGCAGTATTTT
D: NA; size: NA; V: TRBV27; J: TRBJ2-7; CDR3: CASSTTGEQYF; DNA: TGTGCCAGCAGTACCACCGGGGAGCAGTACTTC
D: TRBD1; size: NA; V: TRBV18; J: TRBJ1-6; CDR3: CASSPDRGNSPLHF; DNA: TGTGCCAGCTCACCAGACAGGGGAAATTCACCCCTCCACTTT
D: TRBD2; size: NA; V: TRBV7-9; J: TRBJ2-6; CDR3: CASRWTSGAPGANVLTF; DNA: TGTGCCAGCAGGTGGACTAGCGGGGCCCCGGGGGCCAACGTCCTGACTTTC
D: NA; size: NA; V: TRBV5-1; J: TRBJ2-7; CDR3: CASGWGATHEQYF; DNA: TGCGCCAGCGGGTGGGGCGCTACCCACGAGCAGTACTTC